This TCR beta chain was documented in a study of shared clonotypes between healthy human individuals. Study-level points and caveats: Non-shared clonotypes had lower generation probabilities than clonotypes shared by all four sorted-subset donors. Approximately 5.3% was the fraction of naive CD4 clonotypes found shared across a few donors.

Naive CD8 populations comprised CD45RO-negative cells positively selected for CCR7, excluding terminally differentiated effector memory CD45RA+ cells. Healthy and HIV-negative, the adult donors had no recent acute infections or vaccinations. Sequencing was at deep level. Profiled with immunoSEQ multiplex PCR; TCRdb holds only in-frame clones, not every one. The sample includes approximately 840,000 clones, about 97% of them seen just once. For this clone: Its antigen is currently unknown.

CDR1 is SGHNT, CDR2 YYREEE, per germline (reference sequence). The CDR3 spans 15 residues. Trimming removed 2 bases at V and 2 bases at J, with 13 bases between. The sequencing sample was made of naive CD8+ T cells sorted from blood. The source is a young man in good health. The rearrangement uses TRBV5-4 and TRBJ1-2, with a tentative D call TRBD1 (6 bases). This CDR3 is CASSFNRDRNYGYTF. As DNA, the CDR3 is TGTGCCAGCAGCTTCAACCGAGACAGGAACTATGGCTACACCTTC.